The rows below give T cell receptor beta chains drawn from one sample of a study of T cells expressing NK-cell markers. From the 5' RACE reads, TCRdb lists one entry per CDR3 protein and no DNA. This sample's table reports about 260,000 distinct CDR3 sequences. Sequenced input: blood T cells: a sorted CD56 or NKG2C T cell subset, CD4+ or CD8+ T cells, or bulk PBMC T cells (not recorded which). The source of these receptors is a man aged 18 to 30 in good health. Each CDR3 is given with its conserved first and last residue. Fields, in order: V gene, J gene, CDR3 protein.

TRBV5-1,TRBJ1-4,CASSPKGGIATNEKLFF
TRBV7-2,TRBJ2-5,CASTLGGTQYF
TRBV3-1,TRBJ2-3,CASSQRDRGRFTDTQYF
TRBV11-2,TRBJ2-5,CASNPKPGQGQETQYF
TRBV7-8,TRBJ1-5,CASSPLDRLVWAQHF
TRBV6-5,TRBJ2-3,CASKRASRGSGALRTDTQYF
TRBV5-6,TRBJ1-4,CASSLESQPLFF
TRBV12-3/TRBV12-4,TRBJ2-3,CASKGWADTQYF
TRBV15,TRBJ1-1,CATSRDKGRDEAFF
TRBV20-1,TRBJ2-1,CSARTRPGLAGEGGQFF
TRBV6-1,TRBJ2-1,CASSVRRQGVSNEQFF
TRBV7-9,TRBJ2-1,CASSQLQGSSYNEQFF
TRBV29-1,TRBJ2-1,CSVAGITGLVPNEQFF
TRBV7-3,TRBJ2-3,CASSPGPAGITDTQYF
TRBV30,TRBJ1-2,CVSKAGDGYTF